The next 12 T cell receptor beta chains were all read from a single sample in a study of shared clonotypes between healthy human individuals. Naive CD8 cells, CD45RO-negative and positively selected for CCR7, excluded terminally differentiated effector memory CD45RA+ cells. Clones were read by immunoSEQ multiplex PCR, and TCRdb kept only the in-frame ones, dropping some. The table lists some 1,900,000 clones, approximately 94% of them singletons. Input material: naive CD8+ T cells sorted from blood. Receptors were obtained from a man aged 18 to 29 in good health.

The chain uses TRBV4-3 and TRBJ2-2, with D unresolved. CDR1 is LGHNA and CDR2 is YSLEER in the germline V gene. Trimming pared 4 bases from V and 7 bases from J, leaving 10 bases between. This CDR3 contains 13 residues. In DNA form, the CDR3 reads TGCGCCAGCAGCCTTGACTTGGGCGGGGAGCTGTTTTTT. Translation: CASSLDLGGELFF.

The rearrangement links TRBV5-1 to TRBJ1-2; 8 bases are shared with TRBD1. Germline V gene data show CDR1 as SGHRS and CDR2 as YFSETQ. The CDR3 is made up of 15 amino acids. After removal of 0 bases from V and 5 bases from J, the junction contained 6 bases not matched to a gene. CDR3 loop: CASSLDRGMLYGYTF. DNA for the CDR3: TGCGCCAGCAGCTTGGACAGGGGGATGCTTTATGGCTACACCTTC.

This clone has only one observation. V and J are TRBV4-3 and TRBJ1-2; perhaps TRBD1 as D (5 bases). Trimming stripped 0 bases from V and 6 bases from J, with 14 bases between. In germline, CDR1 is LGHNA, CDR2 YSLEER. The CDR3 sequence is 15 residues long. The CDR3, as DNA: TGCGCCAGCAGCCAAGAAGGGGTCAGGGACCATGGCTACACCTTC. Translating it yields CASSQEGVRDHGYTF.

The CDR3 nucleotides read TGTGCCACCAGCAGAGATAGGGAGATCGACATTCAGTACTTC. Its translation is CATSRDREIDIQYF. This chain connects TRBV15 to TRBJ2-4, with D tentatively TRBD2 (5 bases). Germline V lookup: CDR1 LNHNV, CDR2 YYDKDF (reference sequence). There are 14 residues in the CDR3. Trimming stripped 0 bases from V and 8 bases from J, with 11 bases between.

The rearrangement uses TRBV10-2 and TRBJ1-5, with a weak D call TRBD1 (5 bases). The CDR3 runs to 14 residues. Germline CDR1 reads WSHSY; CDR2 reads SAAADI. Trimming took 8 bases from V and 2 from J, leaving 13 bases between them. DNA for the CDR3: TGCGCCAGCTGTTCAGGGCAGGGCAATCAGCCCCAGCATTTT. Its protein product is CASCSGQGNQPQHF.

In regard to this clone: Its ends do not fully match the called genes, so a read error is possible. This sequence joins TRBV6-1 and TRBJ2-7; 8 bases align to TRBD1. The germline gives CDR1 MNHNS, CDR2 SASEGT. The CDR3 is made up of 14 amino acids. DNA of the CDR3: TGTGCCATCAGTCCGACAGGGGAACTCTACGAGCAGTACTTC. Translation: CAISPTGELYEQYF.

Points on this clone: Other DNA variants within this sample encode the same CDR3. The rearrangement uses TRBV9 and TRBJ2-7, with 9 bases identical to TRBD1. Germline trimming cut 2 bases from V and 2 bases from J; bases unmatched to any gene: 2. Looked up from germline, CDR1 is SGDLS and CDR2 is YYNGEE. The CDR3 consists of 14 residues. CDR3 DNA sequence: TGTGCCAGCAGCGTCACAGGGGGCACCTACGAGCAGTACTTC. Translation: CASSVTGGTYEQYF.

The chain combines TRBV6-1 with TRBJ2-2, with D possibly being TRBD1 (5 bases). CDR1 and CDR2 (germline): MNHNS, SASEGT. Trimming cost V 3 bases and J 3 bases, with 11 bases left between them. The CDR3 has 15 amino acids. CDR3 coding DNA: TGTGCCAGCAGTGACCTCAGGGTAGACACCGGGGAGCTGTTTTTT. It codes for CASSDLRVDTGELFF.

J is TRBJ2-7 and V is TRBV19, with D maybe TRBD2 (5 bases). The germline gives CDR1 LNHDA, CDR2 SQIVND (reference sequence). Between the trimmed V and J ends, which lost 3 bases and 3 bases, there was a span of 15 bases. This CDR3 is built from 15 residues. The CDR3 DNA reads TGTGCCAGTAGTATTTTCCCGGGATCAAACTACGAGCAGTACTTC. It translates to CASSIFPGSNYEQYF.

The chain employs TRBV6-5 and TRBJ2-1, with D possibly matching TRBD2 (5 bases). From germline, CDR1 is MNHEY and CDR2 SVGAGI. Deletions cut 5 bases from V and 4 bases from J, with 15 bases between. The CDR3 sequence is 15 residues long. CDR3 coding DNA: TGTGCCAGCAGTCCCGACCAAGCGGCGTACAATGAGCAGTTCTTC. This encodes CASSPDQAAYNEQFF.

This clone was counted only a few times. The V and J genes are TRBV27 and TRBJ1-2, with unresolved D. V was clipped by 5 bases and J by 4 bases, with 17 bases between them. The germline V gene encodes CDR1 MNHEY and CDR2 SMNVEV (reference sequence). The CDR3 is 15 amino acids. The CDR3 nucleotides read TGTGCCAGCAGTCCAAGTGGGCCAGCCCGCTATGGCTACACCTTC. This translates into CASSPSGPARYGYTF.

As regards this clone: The same CDR3 arises from other DNA sequences in this sample as well. V gene TRBV7-9 combines with J gene TRBJ1-1; 7 nucleotides match TRBD1. This CDR3 has 15 amino acids. V was pared by 0 bases and J by 1 base, with 2 bases of the junction left unmatched. CDR1 and CDR2 (germline): SEHNR, FQNEAQ (reference sequence). CDR3 sequence (DNA): TGTGCCAGCAGCTTAGCACAGGGGACGAACACTGAAGCTTTCTTT. This sequence encodes CASSLAQGTNTEAFF. The variable domain in full, with the rest retrieved from reference TRBV7-9 and TRBJ1-1, is DTGVSQNPRHKITKRGQNVTFRCDPISEHNRLYWYRQTLGQGPEFLTYFQNEAQLEKSRLLSDRFSAERPKGSFSTLEIQRTEQGDSAMYLCASSLAQGTNTEAFFGQGTRLTVV.